This TCR beta chain was profiled in a study of patients and donors after allogeneic stem cell transplantation. MiXCR, run by TCRdb on the RT-PCR reads, gives a single entry per CDR3 protein. The data show over 400,000 distinct CDR3 sequences, around 15% seen once. The V end was cut by 0 bases, the J end by 3 bases, with 10 bases between. The CDR3 loop spans 15 amino acids. Germline assignment: CDR1 SGHRS and CDR2 YFSETQ. This clonotype was counted between two and nine times. This chain uses TRBV5-1 with TRBJ2-1, with D possibly matching TRBD1 (6 bases). Material for sequencing was blood, either unsorted or a sorted T cell fraction (not recorded which). The source is a human donor who was either an allogeneic HSCT recipient or a stem cell or donor lymphocyte infusion donor (not recorded which). It is not recorded whose cells these are; they may come from a transplant donor. The CDR3 DNA reads as TGCGCCAGCAGCTTGGGACAGGCGATCTACAATGAGCAGTTCTTC. Translated: CASSLGQAIYNEQFF. Full variable domain (outside the CDR3, taken from reference TRBV5-1 and TRBJ2-1): KAGVTQTPRYLIKTRGQQVTLSCSPISGHRSVSWYQQTPGQGLQFLFEYFSETQRNKGNFPGRFSGRQFSNSRSEMNVSTLELGDSALYLCASSLGQAIYNEQFFGPGTRLTVL.